This TCR beta chain was sequenced for a study of blood T cells in healthy people across ages. Primed by a sample-barcoded 5' primer and a J-beta primer mix, a second PCR proceeded for 7 to 11 cycles. TCRdb redid the calling of the 5' RACE reads with MiXCR, one entry per CDR3 protein. This table holds more than 700,000 distinct CDR3 sequences, 46% found once. Germline V gene data show CDR1 as LGHNA and CDR2 as YSLEER. The CDR3 runs 17 residues. V was pared by 1 base and J by 7 bases, with 10 bases of the junction left unmatched. The V gene is TRBV4-3, the J gene TRBJ1-6, with TRBD1 matching 7 bases. The source is a man older than 75 in good health. Source material: blood. The CDR3 sequence is CASSQGAGGRRNSPLHF. CDR3 sequence (DNA): TGCGCCAGCAGCCAAGGGGCAGGGGGGAGGAGAAATTCACCCCTCCACTTT.